This T cell receptor (beta chain) derives from a study of cytomegalovirus exposure and HLA in healthy donors. The study's findings and limits: The authors later found TCR association rates varying by HLA locus, with DRB1 most and HLA-C fewest. In a later analysis, an Asian-associated ancestry cluster reportedly showed fewer N-insertions than the 666-donor mean.

PCR employed 60 Vbeta and 13 Jbeta primers. TCRdb keeps only in-frame clones here, not all; method: immunoSEQ multiplex PCR. Of 140,000 or so clones detected, approximately 88% appear once; the ten largest clones hold around 0.51%. Concerning this clone: Its antigen is unknown.

This TCR was sampled from a woman aged 40 to 50 in good health and CMV-seronegative. Sequencing input: PBMCs.

CDR3 residues: CASNLAVGTNEKLFF. CDR3 bases: TGTGCCAGCAACCTCGCGGTAGGAACTAATGAAAAACTGTTTTTT. V gene TRBV6-1 combines with J gene TRBJ1-4; no reliable D call. V shed 7 bases and J shed 1 base, with 13 bases lying between them. The germline V gene has CDR1 MNHNS and CDR2 SASEGT. The CDR3 sequence is 15 residues long.